This T cell receptor (beta chain) comes out of a study of blood T cells in healthy people across ages. This CDR3 has 16 residues. The germline gives CDR1 SGDLS, CDR2 YYNGEE. With V trimmed by 0 bases and J by 8 bases, 9 bases remained unmatched. It was with a sample-barcoded 5' primer and a J-beta primer mix that a second PCR of roughly 6 to 12 cycles was run. Each CDR3 protein gets one entry after TCRdb re-called the 5' RACE reads with MiXCR. The profile shows 550,000 to 750,000 distinct CDR3 sequences, around 21% of them singletons. Study results and limitations: Possibly confounding the expanded clonotype changes was the fact that donor CMV status was unknown. There was a strong correlation between TCR beta diversity and naive T cell percentage.

This clonotype came up a few times. The antigen remains unidentified. The chain carries TRBV9 and TRBJ2-1; 9 positions match TRBD1. Sequencing was carried out using blood. The sequence came from a man between 70 and 80 years old in good health. The CDR3 DNA is TGTGCCAGCAGCGTAGGGGTAGGACAGGGGACCCATGAGCAGTTCTTC. Translating it yields CASSVGVGQGTHEQFF.